Listed below are T cell receptor beta chains from one sample, sequenced in a study of shared clonotypes between healthy human individuals. Data came from immunoSEQ multiplex PCR; TCRdb stores just in-frame clones and leaves some out. The sample includes roughly 400,000 clones, approximately 97% of them seen just once. Sequencing was done on a sample of memory CD8+ T cells sorted from blood. These receptors originate from a man aged 25 to 40 in good health. CDR3s include the opening cysteine and the closing phenylalanine or tryptophan. Fields, in order: V gene, clone size, D gene, CDR3 length, J gene, CDR3 DNA, CDR3 protein. A D gene is named only where the DNA matches it firmly. Clone size is shown for a subset of rows, as once, few, many or a class of expanded clone.

V gene: TRBV28
clone size: -
D gene: -
CDR3 length: 13
J gene: TRBJ2-1
CDR3 DNA: TGTGCCAGCAGTTTACGGCGGTACAATGAGCAGTTCTTC
CDR3 protein: CASSLRRYNEQFF

V gene: TRBV6-5
clone size: -
D gene: -
CDR3 length: 15
J gene: TRBJ1-5
CDR3 DNA: TGTGCCAGCAGTTGCGCGACAGGAAGCAATCAGCCCCAGCATTTT
CDR3 protein: CASSCATGSNQPQHF

V gene: TRBV6-5
clone size: -
D gene: -
CDR3 length: 12
J gene: TRBJ1-1
CDR3 DNA: TGTGCCAGCAGTTACTCGGGGTCTGAAGCTTTCTTT
CDR3 protein: CASSYSGSEAFF

V gene: TRBV2
clone size: once
D gene: TRBD1
CDR3 length: 16
J gene: TRBJ2-3
CDR3 DNA: TGTGCCAGCATCGACCCGGGACAGGGAGGGGCAGATACGCAGTATTTT
CDR3 protein: CASIDPGQGGADTQYF

V gene: TRBV6-1
clone size: -
D gene: -
CDR3 length: 15
J gene: TRBJ2-3
CDR3 DNA: TGTGCCAGCAGTGAAGTTTTGCGGGGTACAGATACGCAGTATTTT
CDR3 protein: CASSEVLRGTDTQYF

V gene: TRBV21-1
clone size: -
D gene: -
CDR3 length: 18
J gene: TRBJ2-2
CDR3 DNA: TGTGCCCCCTCGGACCCCAAAACAAATCCTCGGTACACCGGGGAGCTGTTTTTT
CDR3 protein: CAPSDPKTNPRYTGELFF

V gene: TRBV6-4
clone size: -
D gene: -
CDR3 length: 13
J gene: TRBJ2-1
CDR3 DNA: TGTGCCAGCAGTGCTAGGTACGACAATGAGCAGTTCTTC
CDR3 protein: CASSARYDNEQFF

V gene: TRBV9
clone size: -
D gene: -
CDR3 length: 15
J gene: TRBJ1-3
CDR3 DNA: TGTGCCAGCACCCGCGTGGCAGGGGATGGAAACACCATATATTTT
CDR3 protein: CASTRVAGDGNTIYF

V gene: TRBV12-5
clone size: -
D gene: -
CDR3 length: 12
J gene: TRBJ2-1
CDR3 DNA: TGTGCTAGTGGACCTCTCCGGGGTGAGCAGTTCTTC
CDR3 protein: CASGPLRGEQFF

V gene: TRBV2
clone size: -
D gene: -
CDR3 length: 10
J gene: TRBJ2-7
CDR3 DNA: TGTGCCAGCAGCAGAGGGGAGCAGTACTTC
CDR3 protein: CASSRGEQYF

V gene: TRBV9
clone size: once
D gene: -
CDR3 length: 16
J gene: TRBJ1-1
CDR3 DNA: TGTGCCAGCAGCGTAGGAACAGGGCCTATGAACACTGAAGCTTTCTTT
CDR3 protein: CASSVGTGPMNTEAFF

V gene: TRBV6-1
clone size: once
D gene: -
CDR3 length: 15
J gene: TRBJ1-4
CDR3 DNA: TGTGCCAGCAGTGAATTCAGCTCAACTAATGAAAAACTGTTTTTT
CDR3 protein: CASSEFSSTNEKLFF

V gene: TRBV6-6
clone size: -
D gene: -
CDR3 length: 14
J gene: TRBJ1-2
CDR3 DNA: TGTGCCAGCACCCTAAGTGGCAGGGCCTATGGCTACACCTTC
CDR3 protein: CASTLSGRAYGYTF

V gene: TRBV27
clone size: -
D gene: TRBD1
CDR3 length: 15
J gene: TRBJ2-3
CDR3 DNA: TGTGCCAGCAGTTTAGCGGGACAGGGGATGAGAACGCAGTATTTT
CDR3 protein: CASSLAGQGMRTQYF

V gene: TRBV6-5
clone size: -
D gene: -
CDR3 length: 14
J gene: TRBJ1-2
CDR3 DNA: TGTGCCAGCAGTTCGGGTGGGGAGCGCTATGGCTACACCTTC
CDR3 protein: CASSSGGERYGYTF

V gene: TRBV10-3
clone size: -
D gene: TRBD1
CDR3 length: 16
J gene: TRBJ2-2
CDR3 DNA: TGTGCCATCAGAACAACCGGGACAGGGGGAACCGGGGAGCTGTTTTTT
CDR3 protein: CAIRTTGTGGTGELFF

V gene: TRBV4-2
clone size: -
D gene: TRBD1
CDR3 length: 17
J gene: TRBJ2-3
CDR3 DNA: TGTGCCAGCAGCCGCCTACAGGGGGCATTACGGGAAGATACGCAGTATTTT
CDR3 protein: CASSRLQGALREDTQYF

V gene: TRBV30
clone size: -
D gene: -
CDR3 length: 11
J gene: TRBJ2-3
CDR3 DNA: TGTGCCTGGGGGAGGACAGATACGCAGTATTTT
CDR3 protein: CAWGRTDTQYF

V gene: TRBV19
clone size: -
D gene: -
CDR3 length: 16
J gene: TRBJ2-7
CDR3 DNA: TGTGCCAGTAGTAACGGCCTTTGGGGACCGTCTTACGAGCAGTACTTC
CDR3 protein: CASSNGLWGPSYEQYF

V gene: TRBV5-1
clone size: -
D gene: -
CDR3 length: 14
J gene: TRBJ2-2
CDR3 DNA: TGCGCCAGCAGACCCCGGAGGGCAACCGGGGAGCTGTTTTTT
CDR3 protein: CASRPRRATGELFF

V gene: TRBV7-3
clone size: -
D gene: -
CDR3 length: 14
J gene: TRBJ2-3
CDR3 DNA: TGTGCCAGCAGCTTAGAGGGGGGCACAGATACGCAGTATTTT
CDR3 protein: CASSLEGGTDTQYF

V gene: TRBV28
clone size: -
D gene: -
CDR3 length: 17
J gene: TRBJ2-1
CDR3 DNA: TGTGCCAGCAGTTTTAGCCCCAGGGCATTGGATTACAATGAGCAGTTCTTC
CDR3 protein: CASSFSPRALDYNEQFF

V gene: TRBV25-1
clone size: -
D gene: TRBD1
CDR3 length: 13
J gene: TRBJ2-7
CDR3 DNA: TGTGCCACCTATGGGACAGGGGCCTACGAGCAGTACTTC
CDR3 protein: CATYGTGAYEQYF

V gene: TRBV6-6
clone size: -
D gene: TRBD1
CDR3 length: 16
J gene: TRBJ1-4
CDR3 DNA: TGTGCCAGCAGTTACTCGATCTACCAGGGGGGTGAAAAACTGTTTTTT
CDR3 protein: CASSYSIYQGGEKLFF

V gene: TRBV5-6
clone size: -
D gene: TRBD2
CDR3 length: 16
J gene: TRBJ2-1
CDR3 DNA: TGTGCCAGCAGCTTGGAACCGGGACTAGCTTCTCGGAGTCGGTTCTTC
CDR3 protein: CASSLEPGLASRSRFF

V gene: TRBV10-3
clone size: -
D gene: TRBD2
CDR3 length: 16
J gene: TRBJ2-7
CDR3 DNA: TGTGCCATCAGTGAAAGACTAGCGGGCAACTCCTACGAGCAGTACTTC
CDR3 protein: CAISERLAGNSYEQYF

V gene: TRBV30
clone size: -
D gene: -
CDR3 length: 12
J gene: TRBJ2-5
CDR3 DNA: TGTGCCTGGGCATTTAACCGGGAGACCCAGTACTTC
CDR3 protein: CAWAFNRETQYF

V gene: TRBV6-5
clone size: -
D gene: -
CDR3 length: 14
J gene: TRBJ1-5
CDR3 DNA: TGTGCCAGCAGTTACTCGGGGAGCGCCCAGCCCCAGCATTTT
CDR3 protein: CASSYSGSAQPQHF

V gene: TRBV9
clone size: -
D gene: -
CDR3 length: 16
J gene: TRBJ1-2
CDR3 DNA: TGTGCCAGCAGCGTAGCAGTAGGCAGGGTTAACTATGGCTACACCTTC
CDR3 protein: CASSVAVGRVNYGYTF

V gene: TRBV6-1
clone size: -
D gene: -
CDR3 length: 15
J gene: TRBJ2-2
CDR3 DNA: TGTGCCAGCAGTCTAAACCGACAGGTTACCGGGGAGCTGTTTTTT
CDR3 protein: CASSLNRQVTGELFF

V gene: TRBV28
clone size: -
D gene: -
CDR3 length: 14
J gene: TRBJ1-2
CDR3 DNA: TGTGCCAGCAGTTCCGGCGGAGTGGAAGATGGCTACACCTTC
CDR3 protein: CASSSGGVEDGYTF

V gene: TRBV19
clone size: -
D gene: TRBD1
CDR3 length: 16
J gene: TRBJ2-5
CDR3 DNA: TGTGCCAGTAGTATACGACAGGGGGTCAGGCAAGAGACCCAGTACTTC
CDR3 protein: CASSIRQGVRQETQYF

V gene: TRBV2
clone size: once
D gene: TRBD2
CDR3 length: 14
J gene: TRBJ2-4
CDR3 DNA: TGTGCCAGCAGACGTCTAGCGGAGCGCGGCATTCAGTACTTC
CDR3 protein: CASRRLAERGIQYF

V gene: TRBV28
clone size: -
D gene: TRBD1
CDR3 length: 13
J gene: TRBJ1-2
CDR3 DNA: TGTGCCAGCAGTCAACAGGGGGGGGATGGCTACACCTTC
CDR3 protein: CASSQQGGDGYTF

V gene: TRBV2
clone size: -
D gene: TRBD1
CDR3 length: 11
J gene: TRBJ2-7
CDR3 DNA: TGTGCCAGCAGGACAGGGGGCGAGCAGTACTTC
CDR3 protein: CASRTGGEQYF

V gene: TRBV28
clone size: -
D gene: -
CDR3 length: 10
J gene: TRBJ2-1
CDR3 DNA: TGTGCCAGCATCGGGGAGCGGCAGTTCTTC
CDR3 protein: CASIGERQFF

V gene: TRBV10-3
clone size: once
D gene: -
CDR3 length: 14
J gene: TRBJ2-2
CDR3 DNA: TGTGCCATCAGTGAGTCGAAGTCGGCCGGGGAGCTGTTTTTT
CDR3 protein: CAISESKSAGELFF

V gene: TRBV11-1
clone size: -
D gene: -
CDR3 length: 13
J gene: TRBJ2-1
CDR3 DNA: TGTGCCAGCAGCTTGGAAGGATTAAATGAGCAGTTCTTC
CDR3 protein: CASSLEGLNEQFF

V gene: TRBV10-3
clone size: -
D gene: TRBD2
CDR3 length: 14
J gene: TRBJ2-3
CDR3 DNA: TGTGCCATCAGTGAGACTAGCGGGACAGATACGCAGTATTTT
CDR3 protein: CAISETSGTDTQYF

V gene: TRBV28
clone size: once
D gene: -
CDR3 length: 14
J gene: TRBJ2-3
CDR3 DNA: TGTGCCAGCAGCCCAGGGCAGTTCACAGATACGCAGTATTTT
CDR3 protein: CASSPGQFTDTQYF

V gene: TRBV9
clone size: -
D gene: -
CDR3 length: 14
J gene: TRBJ2-2
CDR3 DNA: TGTGCCAGCAGCGTAGGGACAAACACCGGGGAGCTGTTTTTT
CDR3 protein: CASSVGTNTGELFF

V gene: TRBV7-9
clone size: -
D gene: -
CDR3 length: 17
J gene: TRBJ1-1
CDR3 DNA: TGTGCCAGCAGCTTTGGAAAGGGGGGTGTGCGCGACACTGAAGCTTTCTTT
CDR3 protein: CASSFGKGGVRDTEAFF

V gene: TRBV4-1
clone size: -
D gene: -
CDR3 length: 15
J gene: TRBJ1-5
CDR3 DNA: TGCGCCAGCAGCCAAGGGAGGGATAGCAATCAGCCCCAGCATTTT
CDR3 protein: CASSQGRDSNQPQHF

V gene: TRBV6-5
clone size: -
D gene: -
CDR3 length: 14
J gene: TRBJ1-4
CDR3 DNA: TGTGCCAGCAGTTACGGGGGGGCTGATGAAAAACTGTTTTTT
CDR3 protein: CASSYGGADEKLFF

V gene: TRBV5-1
clone size: once
D gene: TRBD2
CDR3 length: 15
J gene: TRBJ2-7
CDR3 DNA: TGCGCCAGCACTAGCGGGGACCCGATCTCCTACGAGCAGTACTTC
CDR3 protein: CASTSGDPISYEQYF

V gene: TRBV6-5
clone size: once
D gene: TRBD2
CDR3 length: 16
J gene: TRBJ2-3
CDR3 DNA: TGTGCCAGCAGTTACGGGGCGGGAGGGCTTGGGAATACGCAGTATTTT
CDR3 protein: CASSYGAGGLGNTQYF

V gene: TRBV18
clone size: -
D gene: -
CDR3 length: 14
J gene: TRBJ2-1
CDR3 DNA: TGTGCCAGCTCATCGGACAGCTCCTACAATGAGCAGTTCTTC
CDR3 protein: CASSSDSSYNEQFF

V gene: TRBV28
clone size: -
D gene: TRBD1
CDR3 length: 15
J gene: TRBJ1-5
CDR3 DNA: TGTGCCAGCAGTTTACGACAGGGGGTAGGTCAGCCCCAGCATTTT
CDR3 protein: CASSLRQGVGQPQHF

V gene: TRBV15
clone size: -
D gene: -
CDR3 length: 15
J gene: TRBJ1-2
CDR3 DNA: TGTGCCACCAGCAGTTGGGACGGTCGGAAGGATGGCTACACCTTC
CDR3 protein: CATSSWDGRKDGYTF

V gene: TRBV25-1
clone size: -
D gene: -
CDR3 length: 14
J gene: TRBJ2-2
CDR3 DNA: TGTGCCAGCAGTGAATCTAAAGGCGCCGGGGAGCTGTTTTTT
CDR3 protein: CASSESKGAGELFF